This T cell receptor beta chain was obtained from a study of T cells after yellow fever vaccination. Overall study context: Fractions of low cell number were prepared using SMART-Seq v4 Ultra Low Input.

5'RACE template switching generated TCR cDNA, adding a universal primer site and UMIs. TCRdb passed the 5' RACE reads through MiXCR, listing each CDR3 protein once. The table includes 100,000 to 150,000 distinct CDR3 sequences, 8% to 10% detected once. Study outcomes and limitations: Within FACS-sorted repertoires, abundant clonotypes contaminating from the bulk population could be present.

Comments on this clonotype: No antigen is known for it.

V trimming: 1 base; J trimming: 4 bases; junction bases outside the gene matches: 8. CDR1 is SGHRS, CDR2 YFSETQ, per germline. This CDR3 spans 18 amino acids. The receptor comes from a man between 18 and 35 years old who received the YFV17D yellow fever vaccine. The sample consisted of CD8+ T cells sorted from PBMCs, taken on the day of the yellow fever booster vaccination. The chain is built from TRBV5-1 and TRBJ2-2, with TRBD2 identical over 12 bases. The CDR3 bases are TGCGCCAGCAGCTTGAGACTAGCGGGGGTTCGTGGCACCGGGGAGCTGTTTTTT. Encoded protein: CASSLRLAGVRGTGELFF.